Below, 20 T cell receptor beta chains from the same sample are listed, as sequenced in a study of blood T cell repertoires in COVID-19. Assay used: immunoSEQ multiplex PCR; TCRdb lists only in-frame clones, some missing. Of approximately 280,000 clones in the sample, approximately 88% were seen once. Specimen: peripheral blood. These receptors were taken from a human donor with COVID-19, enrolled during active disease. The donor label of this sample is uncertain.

The CDR3 region is CASSTTGAEQYF. CDR3 sequence (DNA): TGTGCCAGCTCAACGACAGGGGCCGAGCAGTACTTC. The V and J genes are TRBV18 and TRBJ2-7; 8 bases match TRBD1. This CDR3 is built from 12 residues. The germline CDR1 and CDR2 sequences are KGHSH and LQKENI. J gave up 6 bases and V 5 bases, and 3 bases lay outside the gene matches. Looking up the rest from reference TRBV18 and TRBJ2-7 gives the full variable domain: NAGVMQNPRHLVRRRGQEARLRCSPMKGHSHVYWYRQLPEEGLKFMVYLQKENIIDESGMPKERFSAEFPKEGPSILRIQQVVRGDSAAYFCASSTTGAEQYFGPGTRLTVT.

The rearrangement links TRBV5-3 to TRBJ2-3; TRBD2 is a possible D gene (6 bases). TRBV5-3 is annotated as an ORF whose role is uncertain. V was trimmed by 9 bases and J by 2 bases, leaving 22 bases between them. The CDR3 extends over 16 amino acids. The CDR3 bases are TGTGCCACCACGGGACTTCCCCTAATCTTCACAGATACGCAGTATTTT. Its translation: CATTGLPLIFTDTQYF.

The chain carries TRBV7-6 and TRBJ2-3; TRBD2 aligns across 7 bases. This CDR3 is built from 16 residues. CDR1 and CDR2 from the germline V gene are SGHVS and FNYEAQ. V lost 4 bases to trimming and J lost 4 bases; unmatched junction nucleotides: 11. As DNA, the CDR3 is TGTGCCAGCAGCTCCCTAGCGGCTACCGCCCCAGATACGCAGTATTTT. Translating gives CASSSLAATAPDTQYF.

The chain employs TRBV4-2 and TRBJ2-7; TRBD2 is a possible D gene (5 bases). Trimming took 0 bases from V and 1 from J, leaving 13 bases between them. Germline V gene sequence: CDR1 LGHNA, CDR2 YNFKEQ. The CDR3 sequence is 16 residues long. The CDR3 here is CASSQDGLASSYEQYF. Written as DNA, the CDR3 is TGTGCCAGCAGCCAAGATGGGCTAGCCTCTTCCTACGAGCAGTACTTC.

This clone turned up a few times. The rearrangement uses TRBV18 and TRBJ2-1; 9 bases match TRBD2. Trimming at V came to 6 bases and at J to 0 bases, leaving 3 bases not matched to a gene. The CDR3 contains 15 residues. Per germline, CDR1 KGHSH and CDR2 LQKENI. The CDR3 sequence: CASSYSGSSYNEQFF. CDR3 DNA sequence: TGTGCCAGCTCCTATAGCGGGAGCTCCTACAATGAGCAGTTCTTC.

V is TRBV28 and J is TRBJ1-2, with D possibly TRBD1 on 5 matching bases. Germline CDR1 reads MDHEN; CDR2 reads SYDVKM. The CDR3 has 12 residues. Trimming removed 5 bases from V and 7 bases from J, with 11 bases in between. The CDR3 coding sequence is TGTGCCAGCAGTGGGGGGGGAGCTGGCTACACCTTC. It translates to CASSGGGAGYTF.

CDR3 in DNA: TGTGCCAGCAATCAGCGTACCACAGATACGCAGTATTTT. Its protein product is CASNQRTTDTQYF. The genes are TRBV12-3 or TRBV12-4 and TRBJ2-3; D gene ambiguous. Deletions cut 7 bases from V and 2 bases from J, with 10 bases between. CDR3 length: 13 residues.

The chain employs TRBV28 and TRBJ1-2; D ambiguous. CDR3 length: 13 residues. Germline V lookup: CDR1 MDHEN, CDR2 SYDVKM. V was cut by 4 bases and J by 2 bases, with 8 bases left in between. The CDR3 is CASSYGKNYGYTF. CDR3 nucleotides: TGTGCCAGCAGTTACGGTAAAAACTATGGCTACACCTTC.

CDR3: CASSQSRNTEAFF. CDR3 coding DNA: TGTGCCAGCAGCCAATCCCGGAACACTGAAGCTTTCTTT. The V call is TRBV3-1 (or the pseudogene TRBV3-2), the J call TRBJ1-1; no definite D call. The length of the CDR3 is 13 residues. Trimming cost V 2 bases and J 1 base, with 5 bases left between them. Germline V CDR1 and CDR2: LGHDT, YNNKEL (reference sequence).

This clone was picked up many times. The CDR3: CASSLESSGTDTQYF. Written as DNA, the CDR3 is TGCGCCAGCAGCTTGGAATCTAGCGGTACAGATACGCAGTATTTT. The rearrangement links TRBV5-1 to TRBJ2-3, with 7 bases matching TRBD2. V shed 0 bases, J shed 3 bases, and the junction held 4 bases outside the gene matches. The CDR3 is 15 amino acids. CDR1 SGHRS and CDR2 YFSETQ come from the germline V gene. Using reference TRBV5-1 and TRBJ2-3 for the parts outside the CDR3, the full variable domain is KAGVTQTPRYLIKTRGQQVTLSCSPISGHRSVSWYQQTPGQGLQFLFEYFSETQRNKGNFPGRFSGRQFSNSRSEMNVSTLELGDSALYLCASSLESSGTDTQYFGPGTRLTVL.

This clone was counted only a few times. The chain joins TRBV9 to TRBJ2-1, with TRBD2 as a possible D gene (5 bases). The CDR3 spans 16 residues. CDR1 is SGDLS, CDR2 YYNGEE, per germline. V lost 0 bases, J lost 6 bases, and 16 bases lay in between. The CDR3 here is CASSVAGTRRSNEQFF. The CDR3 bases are TGTGCCAGCAGCGTAGCTGGCACTAGGAGGTCCAATGAGCAGTTCTTC. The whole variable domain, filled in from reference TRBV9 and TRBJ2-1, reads DSGVTQTPKHLITATGQRVTLRCSPRSGDLSVYWYQQSLDQGLQFLIQYYNGEERAKGNILERFSAQQFPDLHSELNLSSLELGDSALYFCASSVAGTRRSNEQFFGPGTRLTVL.

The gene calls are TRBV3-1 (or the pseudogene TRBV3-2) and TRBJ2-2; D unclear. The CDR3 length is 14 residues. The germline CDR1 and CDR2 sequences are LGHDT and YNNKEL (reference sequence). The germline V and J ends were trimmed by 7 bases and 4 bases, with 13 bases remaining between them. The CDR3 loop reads CASKKVQSTGELFF. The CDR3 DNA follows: TGTGCCAGCAAGAAAGTACAAAGCACCGGGGAGCTGTTTTTT.

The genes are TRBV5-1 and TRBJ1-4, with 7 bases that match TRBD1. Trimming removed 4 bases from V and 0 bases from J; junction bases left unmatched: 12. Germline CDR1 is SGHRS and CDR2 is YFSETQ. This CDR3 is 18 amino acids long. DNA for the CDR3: TGCGCCAGCAGCGGGGGGTTGGGACAGTCTGCAACTAATGAAAAACTGTTTTTT. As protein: CASSGGLGQSATNEKLFF.

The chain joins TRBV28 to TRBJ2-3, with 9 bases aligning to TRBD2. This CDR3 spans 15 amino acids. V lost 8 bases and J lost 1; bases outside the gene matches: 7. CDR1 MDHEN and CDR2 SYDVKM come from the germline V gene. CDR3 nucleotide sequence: TGTGCCAGCGCACCGACTAGCGGAGGCACAGATACGCAGTATTTT. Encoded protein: CASAPTSGGTDTQYF. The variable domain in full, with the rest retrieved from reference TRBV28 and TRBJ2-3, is DVKVTQSSRYLVKRTGEKVFLECVQDMDHENMFWYRQDPGLGLRLIYFSYDVKMKEKGDIPEGYSVSREKKERFSLILESASTNQTSMYLCASAPTSGGTDTQYFGPGTRLTVL.

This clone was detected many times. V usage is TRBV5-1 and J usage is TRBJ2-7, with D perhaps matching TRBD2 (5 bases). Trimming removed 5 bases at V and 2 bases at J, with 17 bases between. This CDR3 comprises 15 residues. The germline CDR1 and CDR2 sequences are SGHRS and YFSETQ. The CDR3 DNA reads TGCGCCAGCAGTAACGGGAACACGGCCACCTACGAGCAGTACTTC. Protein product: CASSNGNTATYEQYF.

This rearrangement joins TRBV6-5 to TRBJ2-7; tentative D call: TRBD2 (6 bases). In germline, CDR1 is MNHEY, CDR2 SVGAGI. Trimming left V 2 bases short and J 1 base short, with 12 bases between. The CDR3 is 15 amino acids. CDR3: CASSYVGGTSYEQYF. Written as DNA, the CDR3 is TGTGCCAGCAGTTACGTGGGCGGGACGTCCTACGAGCAGTACTTC.

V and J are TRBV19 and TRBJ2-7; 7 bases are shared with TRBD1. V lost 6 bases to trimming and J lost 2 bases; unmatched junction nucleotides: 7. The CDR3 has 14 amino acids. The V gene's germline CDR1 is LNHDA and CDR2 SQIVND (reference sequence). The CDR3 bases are TGTGCCAGTAGGCTCCGGGACAGTACCTACGAGCAGTACTTC. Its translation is CASRLRDSTYEQYF.

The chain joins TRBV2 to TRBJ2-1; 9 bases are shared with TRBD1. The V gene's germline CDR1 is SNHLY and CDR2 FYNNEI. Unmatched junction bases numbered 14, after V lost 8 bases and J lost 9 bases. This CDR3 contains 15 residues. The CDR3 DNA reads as TGTGCCAGCTTCGGACAGGGGCCCGGGGGGAGTGAGCAGTTCTTC. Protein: CASFGQGPGGSEQFF.

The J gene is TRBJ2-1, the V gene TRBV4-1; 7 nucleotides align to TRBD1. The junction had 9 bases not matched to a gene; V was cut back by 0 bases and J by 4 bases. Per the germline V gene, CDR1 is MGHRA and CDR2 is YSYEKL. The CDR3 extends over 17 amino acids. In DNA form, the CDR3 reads TGCGCCAGCAGCCAAGAGGAGTACGGGACAGTATACAATGAGCAGTTCTTC. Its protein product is CASSQEEYGTVYNEQFF.

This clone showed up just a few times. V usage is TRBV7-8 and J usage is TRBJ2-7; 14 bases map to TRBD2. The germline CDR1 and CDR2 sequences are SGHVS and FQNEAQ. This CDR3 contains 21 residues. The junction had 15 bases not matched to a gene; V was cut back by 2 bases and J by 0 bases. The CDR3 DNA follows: TGTGCCAGCAGCTTACTTCCAGGACTAGCGGGAGGAACCACCTACTCCTACGAGCAGTACTTC. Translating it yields CASSLLPGLAGGTTYSYEQYF.